These 13 T cell receptor beta chains came from one sample sequenced in a study of T cells after posttransplantation cyclophosphamide. The assay was immunoSEQ multiplex PCR, and TCRdb's table has in-frame clones only and misses some. The sample records tens of thousands of clones, 92% being singletons. The sample comprised PBMCs. These receptors were taken from a woman between 45 and 65 years old in good health and a related stem cell transplant donor.

V gene TRBV5-1 combines with J gene TRBJ2-2; weak D call: TRBD1 (6 bases). The CDR3 is 15 amino acids. V dropped 3 bases and J dropped 5 bases, with 14 bases sitting between them. The V gene's germline CDR1 is SGHRS and CDR2 YFSETQ. The CDR3 sequence: CASSSEGVRTGELFF. The CDR3 nucleotides read TGCGCCAGCAGCTCCGAGGGGGTACGAACCGGGGAGCTGTTTTTT.

The rearrangement links TRBV5-1 to TRBJ2-7; the D is unclear. Between the trimmed V and J ends, which lost 0 bases and 5 bases, there was a span of 12 bases. Germline V gene data show CDR1 as SGHRS and CDR2 as YFSETQ. The CDR3 contains 14 residues. The CDR3 bases are TGCGCCAGCAGCTTGGAAGGCCAGGTCCACGAGCAGTACTTC. This encodes CASSLEGQVHEQYF.

The chain carries TRBV7-9 and TRBJ1-1, with no clear D. From germline, CDR1 is SEHNR and CDR2 FQNEAQ (reference sequence). This CDR3 is built from 18 residues. Trimming removed 5 bases from V and 1 base from J, with 23 bases in between. The CDR3 here is CASSPPLSRRGKNTEAFF. The CDR3 DNA follows: TGTGCCAGCAGCCCACCCCTTAGTCGTAGAGGGAAGAACACTGAAGCTTTCTTT.

The chain couples TRBV11-2 to TRBJ2-5; D perhaps matches TRBD2 (5 bases). Deletions cut 5 bases from V and 1 base from J, with 11 bases between. CDR1 SGHAT and CDR2 FQNNGV come from the germline V gene. There are 14 residues in the CDR3. The CDR3 loop is CASSPTGGQETQYF. CDR3 DNA: TGTGCCAGCAGCCCGACTGGAGGCCAAGAGACCCAGTACTTC. Drawing the rest from reference TRBV11-2 and TRBJ2-5, the complete variable domain is EAGVAQSPRYKIIEKRQSVAFWCNPISGHATLYWYQQILGQGPKLLIQFQNNGVVDDSQLPKDRFSAERLKGVDSTLKIQPAKLEDSAVYLCASSPTGGQETQYFGPGTRLLVL.

This chain joins TRBV28 and TRBJ1-4; TRBD1 might be the D (6 bases). This CDR3 has 15 amino acids. The V and J ends lost 5 bases and 8 bases respectively, with 18 bases between them. Germline V gene data show CDR1 as MDHEN and CDR2 as SYDVKM. This CDR3 reads CASSPNWGRGEKLFF. The CDR3 DNA sequence: TGTGCCAGCAGTCCGAATTGGGGGCGGGGGGAAAAACTGTTTTTT. The variable domain in full, completed from reference TRBV28 and TRBJ1-4, reads DVKVTQSSRYLVKRTGEKVFLECVQDMDHENMFWYRQDPGLGLRLIYFSYDVKMKEKGDIPEGYSVSREKKERFSLILESASTNQTSMYLCASSPNWGRGEKLFFGSGTQLSVL.

The V and J genes are TRBV10-2 and TRBJ1-6, with 8 bases fitting TRBD1. The trim removed 3 bases at V and 0 bases at J, leaving 13 bases unmatched. The CDR3 is 20 residues long. The V gene's germline CDR1 is WSHSY and CDR2 SAAADI. CDR3 amino acids: CASSETGQGSSSSYNSPLHF. The CDR3 region has the DNA TGCGCCAGCAGTGAAACTGGACAGGGTAGCTCCAGCTCCTATAATTCACCCCTCCACTTT.

This clone was seen just once. This sequence joins TRBV11-3 and TRBJ2-6, with 8 bases aligning to TRBD1. Trimming cost V 5 bases and J 4 bases; bases outside gene matches: 4. CDR1 is SGHNT, CDR2 YENEEA, per germline. This CDR3 is 15 amino acids long. The CDR3 loop is CASSPTGAGANVLTF. In DNA, the CDR3 is TGTGCCAGCAGCCCGACAGGGGCCGGGGCCAACGTCCTGACTTTC.

The J gene is TRBJ2-1, the V gene TRBV11-2; TRBD2 agrees at 11 bases. J was trimmed by 7 bases and V by 3 bases; bases with no gene match: 8. The CDR3 totals 16 residues. The germline CDR1 and CDR2 sequences are SGHAT and FQNNGV. The CDR3 DNA follows: TGTGCCAGCAGCTTCCTAGCGGGGGGCACTCCTAATGAGCAGTTCTTC. Its protein product is CASSFLAGGTPNEQFF.

This chain links TRBV11-3 with TRBJ2-5; 7 bases map to TRBD2. The better agreement between TRBJ2-7 and the DNA end casts doubt on the J call. Germline CDR1 is SGHNT and CDR2 is YENEEA. The CDR3 contains 14 residues. For the CDR3, the DNA is TGTGCCAGCAGCGTCAGCGGGGTGTCCTACGAGCAGTACTTC. Translating it yields CASSVSGVSYEQYF.

The chain employs TRBV6-6 and TRBJ1-4, with D tentatively TRBD1 (5 bases). V was pared by 2 bases and J by 4 bases, with 14 bases between. The CDR3 contains 16 residues. Germline V gene lookup returns CDR1 MNHNY and CDR2 SVGAGI (reference sequence). CDR3 in DNA: TGTGCCAGCAGTTACCGCGGGGGTGAGGGTAATGAAAAACTGTTTTTT. Encoded protein: CASSYRGGEGNEKLFF.

J is TRBJ2-7 and V is TRBV7-2, with D tentatively TRBD2 (6 bases). The V gene's germline CDR1 is SGHTA and CDR2 FQGNSA. The CDR3 sequence is 15 residues long. The V end lost 4 bases, the J end lost 4 bases, and 17 bases lay between the germline ends. CDR3 residues: CASSWGGASRYEQYF. The DNA of the CDR3 is TGTGCCAGCAGCTGGGGCGGGGCGTCGCGGTACGAGCAGTACTTC.

CDR3 region: CASSPPWSGSTDTQYF. In DNA, the CDR3 is TGTGCCAGCAGTCCCCCGTGGAGCGGGAGCACAGATACGCAGTATTTT. The chain recombines TRBV28 with TRBJ2-3, with D possibly being TRBD2 (6 bases). V was clipped by 5 bases and J by 0 bases, with 15 bases between them. The germline CDR1 and CDR2 sequences are MDHEN and SYDVKM. The CDR3 extends over 16 amino acids.

This clone has only one observation. The chain couples TRBV6-1 to TRBJ1-5; the D gene is possibly TRBD1 (5 bases). Germline CDR1 MNHNS, CDR2 SASEGT. Trimming cost V 3 bases and J 1 base, with 10 bases left between them. The CDR3 has 15 residues. The CDR3 DNA reads TGTGCCAGCAGTGAGGCCAGGGAAAGCAATCAGCCCCAGCATTTT. It specifies CASSEARESNQPQHF.